The 31 T cell receptor beta chains reported below all come from one sample, sequenced in a study of T cell repertoires in cytomegalovirus infection. Each CDR3 protein gets one entry after TCRdb re-called the reads with MiXCR. The sample has 43,000 or so distinct CDR3 sequences, roughly a fifth seen once. No antigen has been identified for these receptors. The source was CD8+ T cells from cultured PBMCs, collected from culture after CMV antigen stimulation. The source is a human donor in good health (CMV status not recorded). Some clones in this sample may be carry-over from other donors' samples.

This clonotype was counted at least ten times. The chain joins TRBV6-4 to TRBJ2-3, with 9 nucleotides matching TRBD2. V lost 7 bases and J lost 2; bases outside the gene matches: 10. Looked up from germline, CDR1 is MRHNA and CDR2 is SNTAGT. The CDR3 has 16 residues. The chain's CDR3 is CASTSGEPPNTDTQYF. The CDR3 coding sequence is TGTGCCAGCACTAGCGGGGAGCCACCTAACACAGATACGCAGTATTTT.

This clonotype came up a few times. The chain combines TRBV28 with TRBJ1-3, with D maybe TRBD1 (5 bases). The ends were cut back, 4 bases at V and 0 bases at J, with 7 bases in the middle. This CDR3 spans 14 amino acids. Germline CDR1 and CDR2: MDHEN and SYDVKM. The CDR3 here is CASSWGSSGNTIYF. The CDR3 DNA reads as TGTGCCAGCAGTTGGGGGAGCTCTGGAAACACCATATATTTT.

V usage is TRBV4-2 and J usage is TRBJ2-7, with TRBD2 matching over 9 bases. Per the germline V gene, CDR1 is LGHNA and CDR2 is YNFKEQ. V shed 0 bases and J 6 bases; nucleotides not matched to a gene: 6. This CDR3 is built from 15 residues. CDR3 DNA: TGTGCCAGCAGCCAAGAGCGGGGGGGATTATTCGAGCAGTACTTC. Translated: CASSQERGGLFEQYF.

This clonotype was seen ten or more times. The gene calls are TRBV19 and TRBJ1-1; 7 bases are shared with TRBD1. Looked up from germline, CDR1 is LNHDA and CDR2 is SQIVND (reference sequence). CDR3 length equals 12 residues. V was clipped by 10 bases and J by 5 bases; unmatched bases: 7. The DNA of the CDR3 is TGTGCCACCCGACAGGGCCGAACTGAAGCTTTCTTT. It is translated as CATRQGRTEAFF. The whole variable domain, remainder taken from reference TRBV19 and TRBJ1-1, is DGGITQSPKYLFRKEGQNVTLSCEQNLNHDAMYWYRQDPGQGLRLIYYSQIVNDFQKGDIAEGYSVSREKKESFPLTVTSAQKNPTAFYLCATRQGRTEAFFGQGTRLTVV.

In its sample, this clonotype was seen many times. The chain is built from TRBV7-8 and TRBJ1-2; D uncertain. The CDR3 is made up of 13 amino acids. The ends were cut back, 0 bases at V and 7 bases at J, with 9 bases in the middle. Germline lookup yields CDR1 SGHVS and CDR2 FQNEAQ. CDR3: CASSLAGLPGYTF. In nucleotides, the CDR3 is TGTGCCAGCAGCTTAGCCGGGCTCCCTGGCTACACCTTC. Full variable domain (outside the CDR3, taken from reference TRBV7-8 and TRBJ1-2): GAGVSQSPRYKVAKRGQDVALRCDPISGHVSLFWYQQALGQGPEFLTYFQNEAQLDKSGLPSDRFFAERPEGSVSTLKIQRTQQEDSAVYLCASSLAGLPGYTFGSGTRLTVV.

This clonotype appeared a few times. V and J are TRBV14 and TRBJ2-7; the match to TRBD1 covers 7 bases. The CDR3 loop spans 16 amino acids. Germline V CDR1 and CDR2: SGHDN, FVKESK. V lost 4 bases, J lost 2 bases, and 11 bases stayed unmatched. CDR3 residues: CASSPRDRVTTYEQYF. CDR3 in DNA: TGTGCCAGCAGCCCAAGAGACAGGGTTACAACCTACGAGCAGTACTTC. The entire variable domain, with the rest obtained from reference TRBV14 and TRBJ2-7, is as follows: EAGVTQFPSHSVIEKGQTVTLRCDPISGHDNLYWYRRVMGKEIKFLLHFVKESKQDESGMPNNRFLAERTGGTYSTLKVQPAELEDSGVYFCASSPRDRVTTYEQYFGPGTRLTVT.

This clonotype was observed many times. The chain employs TRBV28 and TRBJ2-7; D is possibly TRBD2 (5 bases). Trimming took 1 base from V and 0 from J, leaving 7 bases between them. CDR1 is MDHEN and CDR2 is SYDVKM in the germline V gene. The CDR3 is made up of 14 amino acids. The CDR3 reads CASSLSGVSYEQYF. The CDR3 DNA reads TGTGCCAGCAGTTTATCCGGGGTCTCCTACGAGCAGTACTTC.

This clonotype was seen a handful of times. J is TRBJ2-1 and V is TRBV27; D may be TRBD1 (6 bases). There are 15 residues in the CDR3. Trimming cost V 4 bases and J 6 bases, with 16 bases left between them. Germline V gene data show CDR1 as MNHEY and CDR2 as SMNVEV (reference sequence). DNA of the CDR3: TGTGCCAGCAGTTCCTATCAACAGGGCCCCAATGAGCAGTTCTTC. Translation: CASSSYQQGPNEQFF.

CDR3 sequence (DNA): TGTGCCAGCAGCCAAGAGGGACAGGGCCCACCCTACGAGCAGTACTTC. Translation: CASSQEGQGPPYEQYF. The chain combines TRBV3-1 with TRBJ2-7; 9 positions match TRBD1. The CDR3 loop spans 16 amino acids. Trimming removed 0 bases from V and 2 bases from J; junction bases left unmatched: 5. Germline V CDR1 and CDR2: LGHDT, YNNKEL (reference sequence).

This clonotype was detected a few times. This rearrangement joins TRBV27 to TRBJ1-5; 7 bases fit TRBD1. This CDR3 has 12 amino acids. CDR1 and CDR2 (germline): MNHEY, SMNVEV (reference sequence). V lost 10 bases to trimming and J lost 7 bases; unmatched junction nucleotides: 7. The CDR3 region is CATRQGGQPQHF. The CDR3 DNA follows: TGTGCCACCAGACAGGGAGGACAGCCCCAGCATTTT.

The CDR3 spells CASTHRGVENEQYF. The CDR3 coding sequence is TGTGCCAGCACCCACAGGGGGGTTGAGAACGAGCAGTACTTC. This chain links TRBV28 with TRBJ2-7; 8 nucleotides match TRBD1. Looked up from germline, CDR1 is MDHEN and CDR2 is SYDVKM. V gave up 7 bases and J gave up 5 bases; unmatched junction bases: 10. This CDR3 contains 14 residues.

This clonotype was counted ten times or more. The chain carries TRBV4-3 and TRBJ1-3; TRBD1 might be the D (5 bases). Germline V gives CDR1 LGHNA, CDR2 YSLEER. The CDR3 sequence is 18 residues long. V was cut by 3 bases and J by 0 bases, with 18 bases left in between. CDR3 nucleotide sequence: TGCGCCAGCAGCCAGGGCCTTGGGGGAGGCCGCTCTGGAAACACCATATATTTT. This codes for CASSQGLGGGRSGNTIYF.

V usage is TRBV12-3 or TRBV12-4 and J usage is TRBJ2-3; 9 bases agree with TRBD2. J was trimmed by 2 bases and V by 5 bases; bases with no gene match: 5. This CDR3 has 15 residues. CDR3 bases: TGTGCCAGCAGTGAAAGCGGGGGGCACACAGATACGCAGTATTTT. Amino acids: CASSESGGHTDTQYF.

The chain has TRBV27 and TRBJ2-7; D is perhaps TRBD1 (6 bases). The CDR3 totals 16 residues. V lost 5 bases, J lost 4 bases, and 21 bases lay in between. Germline CDR1 MNHEY, CDR2 SMNVEV (reference sequence). CDR3 in amino acids: CASSPSQGPVLYEQYF. The CDR3 DNA reads TGTGCCAGCAGTCCTTCACAGGGCCCGGTTCTTTACGAGCAGTACTTC.

As to this clonotype: A junction end diverges from the germline sequence, so it may reflect a read error. The V and J genes are TRBV20-1 and TRBJ2-7; the match to TRBD2 covers 12 bases. The CDR3 sequence is 17 residues long. CDR1 DFQATT and CDR2 SNEGSKA come from the germline V gene (reference sequence). The CDR3 region has the DNA TGCAGTGCTAGAAATTCAAGGACTAGCGGGATAACCTACGAGGAGTACTTC. Translating it yields CSARNSRTSGITYEEYF.

This clonotype was observed at least ten times. The chain uses TRBV7-9 and TRBJ1-1; possibly TRBD1 for D (6 bases). Between the trimmed V and J ends, which lost 5 bases and 1 base, there was a span of 20 bases. CDR3 length: 17 amino acids. The germline CDR1 and CDR2 sequences are SEHNR and FQNEAQ (reference sequence). CDR3 amino acids: CASSRSDRIPPNTEAFF. The CDR3, as DNA: TGTGCCAGCAGCAGGTCGGACAGAATCCCCCCGAACACTGAAGCTTTCTTT.

This clonotype was detected many times. This CDR3 reads CASSSKGDMNTEAFF. The CDR3 region has the DNA TGTGCCAGCAGTTCCAAAGGGGATATGAACACTGAAGCTTTCTTT. V gene TRBV7-9 combines with J gene TRBJ1-1; tentative D call: TRBD1 (5 bases). This CDR3 spans 15 amino acids. Per the germline V gene, CDR1 is SEHNR and CDR2 is FQNEAQ (reference sequence). The ends were cut back, 6 bases at V and 0 bases at J, with 14 bases in the middle.

This clonotype has ten or more counts. This rearrangement joins TRBV2 to TRBJ1-4; TRBD1 agrees at 9 bases. The J segment lost 0 bases and the V segment lost 6 bases, leaving 5 bases of the junction unmatched. The CDR3 is made up of 16 amino acids. Germline V gives CDR1 SNHLY, CDR2 FYNNEI. Here the CDR3 reads CASRTGQGTTNEKLFF. In DNA, the CDR3 is TGTGCCAGCAGGACAGGACAGGGGACAACTAATGAAAAACTGTTTTTT.

V and J are TRBV6-5 and TRBJ1-2, with D tentatively TRBD1 (5 bases). V was shortened by 2 bases and J by 3 bases, with 10 bases between the two germline ends. The V gene's germline CDR1 is MNHEY and CDR2 SVGAGI. The CDR3 has 14 amino acids. CDR3 sequence (DNA): TGTGCCAGCAGTTACGGTGGGGGGTACTATGGCTACACCTTC. This codes for CASSYGGGYYGYTF.

This clonotype is labeled as medium-sized. The chain couples TRBV6-1 to TRBJ2-6; possible D gene TRBD1, 6 bases. CDR3 size: 16 residues. The V and J ends lost 2 bases and 0 bases respectively, with 8 bases between them. Per the germline V gene, CDR1 is MNHNS and CDR2 is SASEGT. The CDR3 coding sequence is TGTGCCAGCAGTGAAATCAGGGGCTCTGGGGCCAACGTCCTGACTTTC. Its translation: CASSEIRGSGANVLTF.

This clonotype was counted between two and nine times. V is TRBV7-9 and J is TRBJ2-7, with 7 bases matching TRBD1. Trimming took 6 bases from V and 7 from J; bases not matched to a gene: 9. This CDR3 spans 13 amino acids. From germline, CDR1 is SEHNR and CDR2 FQNEAQ (reference sequence). As DNA, the CDR3 is TGTGCCAGCAGTCCCTCGGAGACAGGGGAGCAGTACTTC. Residues: CASSPSETGEQYF.

The table lists this clonotype with a few counts. The chain is built from TRBV29-1 and TRBJ2-1; perhaps TRBD2 as D (6 bases). Germline values: CDR1 SQVTM, CDR2 ANQGSEA. The V end lost 4 bases, the J end lost 4 bases, and 17 bases lay between the germline ends. This CDR3 is 15 amino acids long. CDR3 amino acids: CSVGEGGAGYNEQFF. In DNA, the CDR3 is TGCAGCGTTGGTGAGGGCGGGGCGGGATACAATGAGCAGTTCTTC.

The chain has TRBV9 and TRBJ2-3; 7 bases line up with TRBD1. The germline V gene has CDR1 SGDLS and CDR2 YYNGEE. This CDR3 contains 16 residues. The CDR3 region is CVNSVAGTVFTDTQYF. The CDR3 nucleotides are TGTGTCAACAGCGTAGCCGGGACAGTTTTTACAGATACGCAGTATTTT.

This clonotype occurred many times. The chain joins TRBV11-2 to TRBJ2-7; D unresolved. Germline V CDR1 and CDR2: SGHAT, FQNNGV. The CDR3 has 13 amino acids. Trimming took off 2 bases at V and 4 bases at J, with 9 bases between the two ends. CDR3 residues: CASSLMSEYEQYF. CDR3 DNA: TGTGCCAGCAGCTTAATGTCAGAATACGAGCAGTACTTC.

The rearrangement uses TRBV27 and TRBJ1-1; D is ambiguous. This CDR3 spans 13 amino acids. The V and J ends lost 8 bases and 1 base respectively, with 11 bases between them. Germline V gene lookup returns CDR1 MNHEY and CDR2 SMNVEV (reference sequence). Here the CDR3 reads CASSIGANTEAFF. CDR3 DNA sequence: TGTGCCAGCTCCATTGGAGCGAACACTGAAGCTTTCTTT.

The CDR3 DNA reads as TGTGCCAGCAGCTCCCGGGGGAGGGCAAATCAGCCCCAGCATTTT. Translated, it gives CASSSRGRANQPQHF. This chain joins TRBV13 and TRBJ1-5; D perhaps matches TRBD1 (5 bases). The CDR3 has 15 residues. Germline V gene data show CDR1 as PRHDT and CDR2 as FYEKMQ (reference sequence). Trimming cost V 4 bases and J 4 bases, with 14 bases left between them.

This clonotype was seen ten or more times. The chain is built from TRBV28 and TRBJ1-1, with 12 bases aligning to TRBD1. Trimming took 5 bases from V and 4 from J; bases not matched to a gene: 8. Germline CDR1 and CDR2: MDHEN and SYDVKM. This CDR3 has 16 residues. CDR3 region: CASSPRGQGAGTEAFF. The CDR3 DNA sequence: TGTGCCAGCAGTCCTAGGGGACAGGGGGCTGGCACTGAAGCTTTCTTT.

Notes on this clonotype: The junction departs from germline at one end; a sequencing error may be responsible. CDR3 sequence reads: CASSLGDRSENTGELFF. The CDR3 DNA follows: TGTGCTAGCAGCTTAGGGGACAGGTCGGAAAACACCGGGGAGCTGTTTTTT. The V gene is TRBV7-7, the J gene TRBJ2-2, with 8 bases matching TRBD1. The CDR3 loop spans 17 amino acids. Germline loops: CDR1 SSHAT, CDR2 FNYEAQ (reference sequence).

This clonotype was seen ten or more times. CDR3 DNA sequence: TGTGCCAGCAGCTTAGAGGGCGGGGCCTACGAGCAGTACTTC. Its protein product is CASSLEGGAYEQYF. V gene TRBV7-2 combines with J gene TRBJ2-7, with D perhaps TRBD2 (6 bases). The CDR3 is 14 residues long. Germline CDR1 reads SGHTA; CDR2 reads FQGNSA. Trimming removed 1 base from V and 2 bases from J, with 9 bases in between.

This clonotype was recorded many times. The V call is TRBV5-6, the J call TRBJ1-6, with D perhaps TRBD1 (5 bases). The CDR3 consists of 14 residues. Looked up from germline, CDR1 is SGHDT and CDR2 is YYEEEE. Trimming removed 7 bases from V and 6 bases from J, with 14 bases in between. The CDR3 sequence is CASGDDSPNSPLHF. The CDR3 bases are TGTGCCAGCGGCGATGACAGTCCTAATTCACCCCTCCACTTT.

This clonotype was observed at least ten times. V usage is TRBV7-2 and J usage is TRBJ1-2; D ambiguous. The germline V and J ends were trimmed by 5 bases and 6 bases, with 19 bases remaining between them. This CDR3 contains 15 residues. Looked up from germline, CDR1 is SGHTA and CDR2 is FQGNSA. The CDR3 protein is CASSPSRESLNGYTF. CDR3 DNA sequence: TGTGCCAGCAGCCCGAGCCGGGAAAGCCTCAATGGCTACACCTTC.